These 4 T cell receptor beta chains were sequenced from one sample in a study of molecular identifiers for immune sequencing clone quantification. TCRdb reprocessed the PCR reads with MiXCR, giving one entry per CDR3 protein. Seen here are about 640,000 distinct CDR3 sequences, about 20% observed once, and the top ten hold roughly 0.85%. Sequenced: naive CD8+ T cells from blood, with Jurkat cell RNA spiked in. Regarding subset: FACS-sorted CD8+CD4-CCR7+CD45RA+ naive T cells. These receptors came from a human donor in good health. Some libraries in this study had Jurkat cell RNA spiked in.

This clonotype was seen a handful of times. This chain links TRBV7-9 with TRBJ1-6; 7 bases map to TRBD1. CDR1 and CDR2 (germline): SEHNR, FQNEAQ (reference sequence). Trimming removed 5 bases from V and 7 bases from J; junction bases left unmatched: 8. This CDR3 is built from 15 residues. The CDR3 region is CASSPPGQENSPLHF. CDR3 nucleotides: TGTGCCAGCAGCCCCCCAGGACAGGAAAATTCACCCCTCCACTTT.

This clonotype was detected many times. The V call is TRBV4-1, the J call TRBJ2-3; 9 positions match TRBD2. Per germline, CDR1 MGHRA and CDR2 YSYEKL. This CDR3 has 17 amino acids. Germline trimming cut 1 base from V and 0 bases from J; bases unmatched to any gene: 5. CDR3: CASSQGLAGVSTDTQYF. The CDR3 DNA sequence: TGCGCCAGCAGCCAAGGGTTAGCGGGAGTTAGCACAGATACGCAGTATTTT.

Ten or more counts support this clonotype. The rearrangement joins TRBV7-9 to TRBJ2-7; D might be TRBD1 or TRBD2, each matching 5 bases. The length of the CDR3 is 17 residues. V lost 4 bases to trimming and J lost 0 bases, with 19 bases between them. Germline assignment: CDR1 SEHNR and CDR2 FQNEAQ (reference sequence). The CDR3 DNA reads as TGTGCCAGCAGCTCAAATCCGGGGCAGAGGAGCTCCTACGAGCAGTACTTC. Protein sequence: CASSSNPGQRSSYEQYF. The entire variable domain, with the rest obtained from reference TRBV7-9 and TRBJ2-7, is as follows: DTGVSQNPRHKITKRGQNVTFRCDPISEHNRLYWYRQTLGQGPEFLTYFQNEAQLEKSRLLSDRFSAERPKGSFSTLEIQRTEQGDSAMYLCASSSNPGQRSSYEQYFGPGTRLTVT.

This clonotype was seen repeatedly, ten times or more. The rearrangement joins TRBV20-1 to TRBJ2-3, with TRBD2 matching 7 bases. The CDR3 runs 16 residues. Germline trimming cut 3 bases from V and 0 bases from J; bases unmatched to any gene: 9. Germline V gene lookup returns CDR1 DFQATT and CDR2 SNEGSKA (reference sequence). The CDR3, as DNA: TGCAGTGCTAGTGGGGGGGGGTTGACTAGCACAGATACGCAGTATTTT. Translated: CSASGGGLTSTDTQYF.